A selection of T cell receptor beta chains follows, all from one sample in a study of blood T cell repertoires in COVID-19. Profiling relied on immunoSEQ multiplex PCR, and the TCRdb table lists in-frame clones only, not all of them. The table includes approximately 130,000 clones, approximately 92% detected once. Sequencing was carried out using peripheral blood. These receptors were collected from a man aged 70-80 years with active or convalescent COVID-19. CDR3s include the opening cysteine and the closing phenylalanine or tryptophan. The D gene is left open where the match is weak. Clone size is stated in some rows and not others, as once, few, many or a class when expanded.

D gene	V gene	J gene	clone size	CDR3 DNA	CDR3 protein
TRBD1	TRBV24-1	TRBJ1-1	.	TGTGCCACCAGTGACCGGGACAGGGGGGAAGCTTTCTTT	CATSDRDRGEAFF
.	TRBV3-1/TRBV3-2	TRBJ1-2	.	TGTGCCAGCAGCCAAGAGGGCGACTATGGCTACACCTTC	CASSQEGDYGYTF
TRBD1	TRBV2	TRBJ1-2	once	TGTGCCAGCAGCGTGCGCGCAGGGGGAGACTATGGCTACACCTTC	CASSVRAGGDYGYTF
.	TRBV6-5	TRBJ2-3	.	TGTGCCAGCACCAACGGGAGAAGCACAGATACGCAGTATTTT	CASTNGRSTDTQYF
.	TRBV5-1	TRBJ2-1	.	TGCGCCAGCAGCCTGATCGGGGGTTTAGGGAATGAGCAGTTCTTC	CASSLIGGLGNEQFF
.	TRBV7-3	TRBJ1-2	.	TGTGCCAGCAGGGGGACACTCGGAGGCTACACCTTC	CASRGTLGGYTF
.	TRBV28	TRBJ1-1	once	TGTGCCATCGGGAGTCTGAACACTGAAGCTTTCTTT	CAIGSLNTEAFF
.	TRBV19	TRBJ1-5	.	TGTGCCAGTAGTTTACAGGACAATCAGCCCCAGCATTTT	CASSLQDNQPQHF
.	TRBV7-7	TRBJ1-6	.	TGTGCTAGCAACCCTCAGGTGGATTCACCCCTCCACTTT	CASNPQVDSPLHF
TRBD1	TRBV28	TRBJ1-2	.	TGTGCCAGCAGTACCGGGACAGGGCATGGCTACACCTTC	CASSTGTGHGYTF
.	TRBV2	TRBJ1-3	.	TGTGCCAGCAGTGCCCTGGACGTTACACAGGGCCCTGGAAACACCATATATTTT	CASSALDVTQGPGNTIYF
TRBD2	TRBV28	TRBJ2-5	.	TGTGCCAGCAGTCCCCTGGGGGGGCAAGAGACCCAGTACTTC	CASSPLGGQETQYF
.	TRBV6-5	TRBJ2-7	.	TGTGCCAGCAGGGCCAGCTCCTACGAGCAGTACTTC	CASRASSYEQYF
TRBD2	TRBV28	TRBJ2-7	.	TGTGCCAGCAGTTTACCAACTAGCGGGAGTAAGCAGTACTTC	CASSLPTSGSKQYF
TRBD1	TRBV7-6	TRBJ2-7	.	TGTGCCAGCAGCTTAGCAGGGGGCACCTACGAGCAGTACTTC	CASSLAGGTYEQYF
TRBD1	TRBV7-3	TRBJ2-7	.	TGTGCCAGCAGCATCGGGACAGGGGGCGGGAGGGACGAGCAGTACTTC	CASSIGTGGGRDEQYF
TRBD2	TRBV7-9	TRBJ2-7	.	TGTGCCAGCGGTCTGGCGGGAGGGTACGAGCAGTACTTC	CASGLAGGYEQYF
.	TRBV27	TRBJ2-3	once	TGTGCCAGCAAAAGACTACTTCTCACAGATACGCAGTATTTT	CASKRLLLTDTQYF
.	TRBV28	TRBJ1-1	.	TGTGCCAGCAGTCCACCTGGGGGGACTGAAGCTTTCTTT	CASSPPGGTEAFF
.	TRBV19	TRBJ2-2	.	TGTGCCAGTAGCCCGAGGTCTAGGGAGCTGTTTTTT	CASSPRSRELFF
.	TRBV10-3	TRBJ1-4	.	TGTGCCATCAGCCCAGGATCTAATGAAAAACTGTTTTTT	CAISPGSNEKLFF
.	TRBV30	TRBJ2-7	.	TGTGCCTGGAGTGACAGGAGCTACGAGCAGTACTTC	CAWSDRSYEQYF
.	TRBV7-2	TRBJ1-5	.	TGTGCCAGCAGCTTGGGACTTAGCCGGGATCAGCCCCAGCATTTT	CASSLGLSRDQPQHF
TRBD1	TRBV6-5	TRBJ2-5	.	TGTGCCAGCAGTAATGGGGCAGGGGGCGTCGAGACCCAGTACTTC	CASSNGAGGVETQYF
TRBD1	TRBV11-2	TRBJ1-4	.	TGTGCCAGCAGCTTTCCCGGACAGGGGGTTGAAAAACTGTTTTTT	CASSFPGQGVEKLFF
.	TRBV2	TRBJ1-5	few	TGTGCCAGCAGTGATGGGGCAGGTGGTCAGCCCCAGCATTTT	CASSDGAGGQPQHF
.	TRBV9	TRBJ1-4	.	TGTGCCAGCAGCGTAGCGGCGGGGGGCAGTGAAAAACTGTTTTTT	CASSVAAGGSEKLFF
.	TRBV28	TRBJ1-2	.	TGTGCCAGCAGTGCGGAGGGGTGGAACTATGGCTACACCTTC	CASSAEGWNYGYTF
.	TRBV19	TRBJ2-7	few	TGTGCCAGTGGGGCAGGGGACGAGCAGTACTTC	CASGAGDEQYF
TRBD2	TRBV25-1	TRBJ2-2	once	TGTGCCAGCAGTGAATCCCCACTGGTGGGAGGGTACACCGGGGAGCTGTTTTTT	CASSESPLVGGYTGELFF
.	TRBV9	TRBJ1-2	.	TGTGCCAGCAGCGTAGAGGGGCTGAATAACTATGGCTACACCTTC	CASSVEGLNNYGYTF
TRBD2	TRBV6-5	TRBJ2-1	.	TGTGCCAGCAGTTACGCGGGGGAGGCCTACAATGAGCAGTTCTTC	CASSYAGEAYNEQFF
TRBD2	TRBV5-1	TRBJ2-1	.	TGCGCCAGCACCCCCCTAGGGACTAGCTACAATGAGCAGTTCTTC	CASTPLGTSYNEQFF
TRBD2	TRBV7-2	TRBJ2-7	.	TGTGCCAGCAGCTTAGGAGGACTAGCGGTCTACGAGCAGTACTTC	CASSLGGLAVYEQYF